The entry below describes one TCR beta chain. This clonotype was seen at least ten times. No cognate antigen has been identified for it. Nothing much larger sits one base from this clone, and base qualities are not available. The data were taken from a study of T cells in Graves' hyperthyroidism and ophthalmopathy (dated by TCRdb to the late 2010s). With regard to the full study: Peripheral blood was sampled at the time of initial diagnosis, prior to any treatment. Thyroid tissue and blood T-cell repertoires from roughly six Graves' hyperthyroidism patients were also compared in the study. To identify distinguishing TCR V-J signatures, a discovery cohort of some 99 patients was used, comprising some 45 with Graves' ophthalmopathy and around 57 with stable Graves' hyperthyroidism. The 95 to 100 discovery patients were randomly divided into training and test sets at a 7:3 ratio. After blood sampling, hyperthyroidism patients were treated with methimazole at a starting dose of 30 mg daily, and ophthalmopathy patients were treated with high-dose intravenous methylprednisolone. The paper describes TCR Vbeta CDR3 sequencing of around 140 peripheral blood samples, made up of 43 ophthalmopathy patients, more than 70 hyperthyroidism patients and 17 progressor patients. Prospective prediction of ophthalmopathy was tested in an independent validation cohort consisting of under 20 hyperthyroidism patients and approximately 16 patients who later progressed to ophthalmopathy.

The germline V gene (reference sequence) supplies CDR1 MNHEY and CDR2 SMNVEV. Cut back by 2 bases and 0 bases, the V and J ends lie 11 bases apart. The CDR3 has 16 amino acids, counting the end cysteine and phenylalanine. Only the CDR3 region is kept as DNA, spanning 48 bases read in frame from base 1. Beyond this particular receptor, the publication reports: Sample size was not statistically predetermined, and blinding of investigators to group allocation was not performed. Ophthalmopathy was separated from stable hyperthyroidism by a 13 V-J signature model, with roughly 88% sensitivity and approximately 84% specificity obtained in cross-validation and 80%/75% obtained in testing. Most expanded thyroid clonotypes (frequency above 0.001) were also detected in blood, a finding suggesting that blood repertoires may reflect thyroid immune responses. In validation, the model predicted progression to ophthalmopathy a median of around six months before onset, with roughly 71% sensitivity and about 75% specificity.

TCR beta CDR3 regions were amplified from RNA transcripts. The first round of RT-PCR for the TCR CDR3 was performed with the HTBI primer set and the Qiagen OneStep RT-PCR kit. Libraries were constructed in a second round of multiplex PCR, after which size selection and purification were performed. Libraries were sequenced paired-end with 100 bp reads on an Illumina HiSeq2000. The published analysis was carried out like this. SOAPnuke was used to process the raw data, throwing out any read that contained adapters or uncalled bases, had a mean Phred below 15, or lacked an exact constant-primer or identifier match. High-quality paired reads were merged with COPE v1.2.5, and unique nucleotide sequences were defined as clonotypes. MiTCR v1.1 was used to align the clonotypes against IMGT TRBV, TRBD and TRBJ reference segments. The analysis was restricted to V-J combinations with a frequency above 0.0001, which together covered approximately 99% of the repertoires. The TCS score was defined as the ratio of F50 (clonal expansion) to E x V (chaos), calculated using BLOSUM62-based TCRdist between CDR3 peptides within each V-J. Welch's t-statistics and random forest reduced around 550 V-J features to about 13, which were used in a naive Bayes classifier (R e1071). TCRdb applied fastp at Q25 and MiXCR to the public reads, then kept only in-frame beta chains. All rows with the same CDR3 protein become a single entry with the most common DNA and genes. TCRdb's processing, not the authors' own work, is the source of the V and J calls. In this sample the table shows approximately 410,000 distinct CDR3 sequences, roughly 15% of which occur a single time. The ten biggest clones cover 13% of the sample.

Moderately to severely active disease, a Clinical Activity Score of at least 3, a NOSPECS grade of at least 4, and a duration under 3 months were present in ophthalmopathy patients. The study excluded patients with uncontrolled infections, other autoimmune diseases, pregnancy or lactation. Diagnoses relied on clinical symptoms, serum thyroxine and TRAb, thyroid ultrasound and orbital computed tomography. PBMCs were isolated from approximately 10 ml of fresh peripheral blood by Ficoll-Paque density gradient centrifugation. Total RNA was extracted using Trizol reagent, and RNA quality was assessed on an Agilent 2100 Bioanalyzer.

The chain is made from TRBV27 and TRBJ2-1, with a weak D call of TRBD2 (5 bases match). Sequences were obtained from blood. This TCR was recovered from a man aged 18 to 30 with Graves' ophthalmopathy. The DNA sequence is given as TGTGCCAGCAGTTTAGGATGGGAGAGCTCCTACAATGAGCAGTTCTTC. Translated, this is CASSLGWESSYNEQFF.